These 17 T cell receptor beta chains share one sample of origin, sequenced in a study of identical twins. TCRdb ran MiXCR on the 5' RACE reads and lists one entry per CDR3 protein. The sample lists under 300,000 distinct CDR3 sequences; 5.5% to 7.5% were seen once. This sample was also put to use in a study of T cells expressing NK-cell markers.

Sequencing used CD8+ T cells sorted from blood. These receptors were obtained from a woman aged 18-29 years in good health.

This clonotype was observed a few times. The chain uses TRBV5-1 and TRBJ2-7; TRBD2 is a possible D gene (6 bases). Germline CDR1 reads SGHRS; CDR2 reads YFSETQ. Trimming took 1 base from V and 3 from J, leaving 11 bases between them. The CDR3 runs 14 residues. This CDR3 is CASSLYGGNYEQYF. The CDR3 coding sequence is TGCGCCAGCAGCTTGTACGGCGGGAACTACGAGCAGTACTTC.

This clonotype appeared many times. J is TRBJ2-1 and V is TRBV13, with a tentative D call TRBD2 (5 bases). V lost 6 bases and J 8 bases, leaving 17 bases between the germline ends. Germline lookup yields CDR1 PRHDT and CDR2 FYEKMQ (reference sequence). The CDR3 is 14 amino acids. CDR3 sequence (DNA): TGTGCCAGCAGTGTGAGGAACGCGGAGGATGAGCAGTTCTTC. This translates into CASSVRNAEDEQFF.

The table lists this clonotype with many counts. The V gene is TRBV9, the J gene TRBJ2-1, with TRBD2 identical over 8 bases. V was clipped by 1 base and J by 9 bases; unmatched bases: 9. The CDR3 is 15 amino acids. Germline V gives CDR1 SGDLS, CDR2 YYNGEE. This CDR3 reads CASSVSSGNLGEQFF. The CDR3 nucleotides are TGTGCCAGCAGCGTAAGTAGCGGGAATTTAGGTGAGCAGTTCTTC. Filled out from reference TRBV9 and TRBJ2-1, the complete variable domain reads DSGVTQTPKHLITATGQRVTLRCSPRSGDLSVYWYQQSLDQGLQFLIQYYNGEERAKGNILERFSAQQFPDLHSELNLSSLELGDSALYFCASSVSSGNLGEQFFGPGTRLTVL.

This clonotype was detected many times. The CDR3 DNA sequence: TGTGCCAGCAGCGACGCCCACAGGGGCTATAATTCACCCCTCCACTTT. It codes for CASSDAHRGYNSPLHF. The V gene is TRBV7-9, the J gene TRBJ1-6; 7 positions match TRBD1. Trimming cost V 5 bases and J 3 bases; bases outside gene matches: 7. Germline CDR1 is SEHNR and CDR2 is FQNEAQ (reference sequence). The CDR3 extends over 16 amino acids.

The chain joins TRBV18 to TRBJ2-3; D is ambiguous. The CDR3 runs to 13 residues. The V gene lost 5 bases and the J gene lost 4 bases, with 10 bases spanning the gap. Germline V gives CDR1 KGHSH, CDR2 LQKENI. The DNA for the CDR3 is TGTGCCAGCTCAGGGCCGAGGTCAGATACGCAGTATTTT. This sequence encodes CASSGPRSDTQYF.

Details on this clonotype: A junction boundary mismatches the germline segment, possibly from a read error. The CDR3 is CASRLGLAGGPMNTGELFF. CDR3 in DNA: TGTGCCAGCAGGTTAGGACTAGCGGGAGGCCCTATGAACACCGGGGAGCTGTTTTTT. The chain uses TRBV12-3 or TRBV12-4 and TRBJ2-2; 14 nucleotides line up with TRBD2. CDR3 length: 19 amino acids.

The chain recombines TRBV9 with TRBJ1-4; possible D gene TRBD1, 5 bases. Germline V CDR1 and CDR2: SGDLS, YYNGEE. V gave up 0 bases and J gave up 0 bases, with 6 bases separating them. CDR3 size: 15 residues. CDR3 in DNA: TGTGCCAGCAGCGTAGTGGGGGCAACTAATGAAAAACTGTTTTTT. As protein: CASSVVGATNEKLFF.

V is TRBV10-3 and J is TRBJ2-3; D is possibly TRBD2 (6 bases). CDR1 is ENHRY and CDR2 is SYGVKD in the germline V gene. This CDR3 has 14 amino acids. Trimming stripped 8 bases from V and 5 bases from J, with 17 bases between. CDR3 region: CAIGHRRGEDTQYF. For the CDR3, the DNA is TGTGCCATCGGGCACAGGAGGGGTGAAGATACGCAGTATTTT.

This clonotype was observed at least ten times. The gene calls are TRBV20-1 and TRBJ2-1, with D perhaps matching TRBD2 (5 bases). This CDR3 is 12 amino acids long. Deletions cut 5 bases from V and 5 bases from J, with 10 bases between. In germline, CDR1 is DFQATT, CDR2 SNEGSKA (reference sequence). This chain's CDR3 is CSAQRRNNEQFF. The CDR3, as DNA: TGCAGTGCTCAGCGGAGGAACAATGAGCAGTTCTTC.

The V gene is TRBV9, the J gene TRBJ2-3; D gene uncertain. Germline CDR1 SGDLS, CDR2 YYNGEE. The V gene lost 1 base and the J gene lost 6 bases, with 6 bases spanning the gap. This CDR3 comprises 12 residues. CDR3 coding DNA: TGTGCCAGCAGCGTAACAGAGGATACGCAGTATTTT. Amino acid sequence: CASSVTEDTQYF.

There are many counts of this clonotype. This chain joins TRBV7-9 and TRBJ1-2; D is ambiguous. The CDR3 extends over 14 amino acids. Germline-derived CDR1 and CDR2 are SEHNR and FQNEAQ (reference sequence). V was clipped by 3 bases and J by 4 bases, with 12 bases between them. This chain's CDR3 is CASSLAGPFYGYTF. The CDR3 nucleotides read TGTGCCAGCAGCTTGGCAGGACCATTCTATGGCTACACCTTC.

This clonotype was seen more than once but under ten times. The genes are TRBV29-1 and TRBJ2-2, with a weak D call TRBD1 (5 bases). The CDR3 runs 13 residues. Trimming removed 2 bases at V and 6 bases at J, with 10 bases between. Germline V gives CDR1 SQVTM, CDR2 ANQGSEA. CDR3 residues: CSVERARAGELFF. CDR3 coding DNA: TGCAGCGTTGAAAGGGCCAGGGCCGGGGAGCTGTTTTTT.

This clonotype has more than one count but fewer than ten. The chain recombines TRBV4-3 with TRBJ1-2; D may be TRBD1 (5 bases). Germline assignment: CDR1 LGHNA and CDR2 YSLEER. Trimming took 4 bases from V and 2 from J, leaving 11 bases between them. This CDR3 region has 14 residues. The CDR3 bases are TGCGCCAGCAGCCCTGTCGACAGAAACTATGGCTACACCTTC. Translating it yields CASSPVDRNYGYTF.

CDR3: CASSRAGGETQYF. CDR3 DNA: TGTGCCAGCAGCCGAGCTGGGGGAGAGACCCAGTACTTC. The gene calls are TRBV12-3 or TRBV12-4 and TRBJ2-5, with D perhaps TRBD1 or TRBD2 (5 bases each). Trimming stripped 6 bases from V and 4 bases from J, with 12 bases between. The CDR3 loop spans 13 amino acids.

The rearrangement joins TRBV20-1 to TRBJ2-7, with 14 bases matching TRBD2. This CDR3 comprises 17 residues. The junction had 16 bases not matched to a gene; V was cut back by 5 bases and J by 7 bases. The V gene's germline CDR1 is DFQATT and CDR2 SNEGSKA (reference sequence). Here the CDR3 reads CSAELGTSGSYPLEQYF. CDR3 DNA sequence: TGCAGTGCTGAACTCGGGACTAGCGGGAGCTACCCCTTAGAGCAGTACTTC.

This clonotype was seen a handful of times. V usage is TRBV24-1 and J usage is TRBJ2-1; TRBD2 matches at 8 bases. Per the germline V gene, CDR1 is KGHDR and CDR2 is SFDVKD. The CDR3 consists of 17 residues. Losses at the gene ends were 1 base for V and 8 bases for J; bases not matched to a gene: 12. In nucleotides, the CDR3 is TGTGCCACCAGTGATTTAGCCTTGACGGGAGGGCCCCATGAGCAGTTCTTC. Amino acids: CATSDLALTGGPHEQFF.

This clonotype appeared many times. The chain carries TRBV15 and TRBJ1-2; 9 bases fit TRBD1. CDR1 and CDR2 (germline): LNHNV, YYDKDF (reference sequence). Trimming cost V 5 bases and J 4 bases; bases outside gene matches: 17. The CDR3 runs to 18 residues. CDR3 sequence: CATSPPIPTGGNGYGYTF. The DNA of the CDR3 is TGTGCCACCAGCCCCCCTATCCCCACAGGGGGCAATGGCTATGGCTACACCTTC.